This T cell receptor beta chain was recorded in a study of T cells after yellow fever vaccination (dated 2019 in TCRdb). Some background on the complete study: The SMART-Seq v4 Ultra Low Input RNA kit was used to prepare libraries from fractions with low cell numbers. Blood was collected at multiple timepoints before and after primary and secondary immunization, and bulk PBMC replicates and cell subsets were isolated. To track T-cell clones before and after primary and booster YFV17D yellow fever vaccination, bulk TCR alpha and beta repertoires were sequenced longitudinally. The cohort comprised two healthy male donors, one aged 18 to 30 and one aged 30 to 40 years.

This clonotype was counted at least ten times. Its antigen is unknown. Base qualities are not at hand, and no much larger clone is one base apart. The treatment or condition label, read with the paper, signifies: live attenuated yellow fever vaccine strain. At each blood-draw timepoint, two biological replicates of bulk PBMCs were collected. A standard Ficoll-Paque protocol was used to isolate PBMCs from peripheral blood. TriZol was used to extract RNA from bulk PBMCs, from CD4 and CD8 fractions, and from dextramer-positive and dextramer-negative fractions. Taken from the germline V gene (reference sequence), the CDR1 and CDR2 loops are DFQATT and SNEGSKA. The trim is 6 bases for V and 5 bases for J, with a gap of 12 bases between the germline ends. The CDR3 runs 12 residues from the cysteine to the phenylalanine. The read is trimmed to its CDR3 DNA, 36 bases read in frame from base 1. The reads were generated on an Illumina NovaSeq 6000. Synthesis of TCR cDNA relied on 5'RACE template switching, a step that introduced a universal primer site along with unique molecular identifiers. Priming for cDNA synthesis came from both the TCR alpha and TCR beta constant segments. Library amplification involved two PCR steps, and the second step added sample barcodes and sequencing adapters. Sequencing of libraries was done on Illumina HiSeq 2500 (2x100 bp) or NovaSeq (2x150 bp). Per the original workflow: MIGEC was used to demultiplex reads and collapse the reads into UMI consensus sequences, and MiXCR was used for V(D)J alignment. Clonotypes responding to the vaccine were identified with edgeR on replicate PBMC samples, with the criteria of FDR below 0.01 and a log2 fold change above 5 up to day 15. Each bulk clonotype received a CD4 or CD8 identity based on whether the sequenced CD4 or CD8 repertoire contained that clonotype at higher abundance. In TCRdb, the public reads were trimmed at Q25 with fastp and aligned with MiXCR, with productive beta chains retained. One record per CDR3 amino acid sequence lists the most common genes and DNA. TCRdb's processing, not the authors' own work, is the source of the V and J calls. The sample has around 310,000 distinct CDR3 sequences on record, 3% to 4.5% of them singletons. The ten most abundant clones make up approximately 25% of the sample.

Study-wide findings and limitations: A small fraction of clonotypes appeared in both the CD4 and CD8 compartments, likely as a result of convergent recombination. Compared with the primary T-cell response, the secondary T-cell response was weaker but faster, peaking on day 5 rather than day 15. After the booster, most clones that had expanded after primary vaccination were detected again (around 95% of CD4 and 70% to 90% of CD8), suggesting broad maintenance of memory. Computational filtering was needed because FACS-sorted repertoires could contain abundant contaminating clonotypes from the bulk population. Because the study included only a couple of donors, the extent to which the findings can be generalized is limited.

The sequence links TRBV20-1 to TRBJ2-3, and the D gene may be TRBD1, 5 bases matching. This TCR derives from a man between 18 and 29 years old who received the YFV17D yellow fever vaccine. Sequenced material: PBMCs, taken 5 days after the yellow fever booster vaccination. CDR3 region: CSARNDRDTQYF. The nucleotides read TGCAGTGCGAGAAACGACAGAGATACGCAGTATTTT.